Listed here are 32 T cell receptor beta chains from one sample, sequenced in a study of blood T cell repertoires in COVID-19. Assay: immunoSEQ multiplex PCR; the TCRdb copy retains only in-frame clones and omits some. Altogether 110,000 to 150,000 clones are present, over 70% being singletons, with the ten largest covering 1.9%. Material: peripheral blood. The source of these receptors is a woman in her fifties or sixties with acute or convalescent COVID-19.

The chain has TRBV25-1 and TRBJ1-4; 11 nucleotides line up with TRBD1. Germline assignment: CDR1 MGHDK and CDR2 SYGVNS. With 8 bases clipped from V and 8 bases from J, the junction kept 4 bases outside the gene matches. CDR3 length: 13 residues. CDR3 nucleotides: TGTGCCAGCGGACAGGGGGCAGGGGAAAAACTGTTTTTT. Translated, it gives CASGQGAGEKLFF.

The chain has TRBV24-1 and TRBJ2-1; TRBD2 aligns across 8 bases. CDR3 length: 19 residues. The V segment lost 3 bases and the J segment 2 bases; nucleotides outside the gene matches: 14. CDR1 and CDR2 (germline): KGHDR, SFDVKD. CDR3 sequence reads: CATSDAKRTSLVTYNEQFF. The CDR3 DNA reads TGTGCCACCAGTGATGCTAAGCGGACTAGCCTTGTTACCTACAATGAGCAGTTCTTC.

The chain carries TRBV5-1 and TRBJ2-7; 7 bases line up with TRBD2. Germline V gene lookup returns CDR1 SGHRS and CDR2 YFSETQ. The CDR3 has 16 residues. V shed 4 bases, J shed 0 bases, and the junction held 10 bases outside the gene matches. The CDR3 sequence is CASSGGRAPNSYEQYF. CDR3 in DNA: TGCGCCAGCAGCGGTGGGAGGGCTCCCAACTCCTACGAGCAGTACTTC.

CDR3 bases: TGTGCCAGCAGTAAACCACAGGGAGTCAACTCTGGGGCCAACGTCCTGACTTTC. Translating gives CASSKPQGVNSGANVLTF. The chain joins TRBV7-9 to TRBJ2-6; tentatively, D is TRBD1 (6 bases). The CDR3 consists of 18 residues. From germline, CDR1 is SEHNR and CDR2 FQNEAQ (reference sequence). V lost 6 bases and J lost 0, with 18 bases in between.

This rearrangement joins TRBV5-1 to TRBJ2-1, with 10 bases matching TRBD2. CDR3 size: 18 residues. The germline V gene encodes CDR1 SGHRS and CDR2 YFSETQ. Trimming cost V 1 base and J 5 bases; bases outside gene matches: 12. The CDR3: CASSLKLAGWVGDNEQFF. In DNA form, the CDR3 reads TGCGCCAGCAGCTTGAAACTAGCGGGATGGGTGGGGGACAATGAGCAGTTCTTC.

This clone was counted only a few times. This chain connects TRBV27 to TRBJ2-1; 8 positions match TRBD2. Germline V lookup: CDR1 MNHEY, CDR2 SMNVEV (reference sequence). The ends lost 6 bases at V and 4 bases at J; junction bases unmatched: 2. The CDR3 sequence is 13 residues long. The CDR3 sequence is CASRIAGYNEQFF. Written as DNA, the CDR3 is TGTGCCAGCAGGATAGCGGGATACAATGAGCAGTTCTTC.

The gene calls are TRBV7-2 and TRBJ2-3, with D possibly TRBD2 on 5 matching bases. The CDR3 spans 15 residues. The germline V gene has CDR1 SGHTA and CDR2 FQGNSA. V lost 5 bases and J 0 bases, leaving 12 bases between the germline ends. In DNA, the CDR3 is TGTGCCAGCAGCAGCTCGCGGGTTAGCACAGATACGCAGTATTTT. Its translation: CASSSSRVSTDTQYF.

The chain couples TRBV14 to TRBJ1-2; TRBD1 matches 7 bases. V shed 2 bases, J shed 8 bases, and the junction held 5 bases outside the gene matches. This CDR3 has 13 amino acids. From germline, CDR1 is SGHDN and CDR2 FVKESK. The chain's CDR3 is CASSQSRGRGYTF. In DNA, the CDR3 is TGTGCCAGCAGCCAATCGAGGGGGCGAGGCTACACCTTC.

The chain couples TRBV5-1 to TRBJ2-7; 8 bases are shared with TRBD1. Germline V gene data show CDR1 as SGHRS and CDR2 as YFSETQ. The trim removed 4 bases at V and 0 bases at J, leaving 6 bases unmatched. The CDR3 consists of 15 residues. The CDR3 reads CASSAGTGPSYEQYF. For the CDR3, the DNA is TGCGCCAGCAGCGCTGGGACAGGACCCTCCTACGAGCAGTACTTC.

This sequence joins TRBV5-4 and TRBJ2-2, with TRBD2 matching 8 bases. The length of the CDR3 is 16 residues. Germline V gene sequence: CDR1 SGHNT, CDR2 YYREEE (reference sequence). J lost 0 bases, V lost 3 bases, and 4 bases had no gene match. This CDR3 reads CASSSQLAANTGELFF. The CDR3 region has the DNA TGTGCCAGCAGCTCCCAACTAGCGGCGAACACCGGGGAGCTGTTTTTT.

The chain carries TRBV6-5 and TRBJ2-1, with TRBD2 identical over 8 bases. The CDR3 totals 15 residues. The V segment lost 6 bases and the J segment 4 bases; nucleotides outside the gene matches: 8. The germline V gene has CDR1 MNHEY and CDR2 SVGAGI. The CDR3 here is CASRPGLGKYNEQFF. The CDR3 DNA sequence: TGTGCCAGCAGACCGGGACTAGGGAAATACAATGAGCAGTTCTTC.

The V and J genes are TRBV5-1 and TRBJ2-2; 7 bases are shared with TRBD2. The germline gives CDR1 SGHRS, CDR2 YFSETQ. This CDR3 contains 15 residues. V shed 2 bases and J 4 bases; nucleotides not matched to a gene: 5. The CDR3 DNA reads as TGCGCCAGCAGCTTAAGACTAGCAGGCACCGGGGAGCTGTTTTTT. Translation gives CASSLRLAGTGELFF.

V and J are TRBV5-1 and TRBJ2-1; 8 bases agree with TRBD2. CDR1 SGHRS and CDR2 YFSETQ come from the germline V gene. The CDR3 runs to 19 residues. V trimming: 0 bases; J trimming: 0 bases; junction bases outside the gene matches: 11. For the CDR3, the DNA is TGCGCCAGCAGCTTGGGCGGGACTAGGACGACGGACTCCTACAATGAGCAGTTCTTC. This gives the protein CASSLGGTRTTDSYNEQFF.

The chain combines TRBV7-8 with TRBJ2-6; TRBD2 aligns across 16 bases. There are 20 residues in the CDR3. CDR1 SGHVS and CDR2 FQNEAQ come from the germline V gene. V was clipped by 4 bases and J by 2 bases; unmatched bases: 8. The CDR3 here is CASSSGTSGRAVAGANVLTF. The CDR3 bases are TGTGCCAGCAGCTCAGGGACTAGCGGGAGGGCCGTCGCTGGGGCCAACGTCCTGACTTTC.

This clone has only one observation. This sequence joins TRBV6-1 and TRBJ2-1; no firm D call. The V gene lost 2 bases and the J gene lost 0 bases, with 8 bases spanning the gap. This CDR3 is built from 15 residues. Germline CDR1 MNHNS, CDR2 SASEGT. The CDR3 region is CASSELLGSYNEQFF. CDR3 coding DNA: TGTGCCAGCAGTGAATTGCTAGGCTCCTACAATGAGCAGTTCTTC.

J is TRBJ2-7 and V is TRBV11-2, with 11 bases lining up with TRBD2. CDR3 size: 14 residues. The germline CDR1 and CDR2 sequences are SGHAT and FQNNGV. Unmatched junction bases numbered 6, after V lost 7 bases and J lost 4 bases. CDR3 loop: CASKVAGGMYEQYF. The DNA of the CDR3 is TGTGCCAGCAAAGTAGCGGGAGGGATGTACGAGCAGTACTTC.

The chain carries TRBV11-3 and TRBJ2-1, with TRBD1 matching 9 bases. This CDR3 region has 16 residues. V was pared by 3 bases and J by 9 bases, with 12 bases of the junction left unmatched. The V gene's germline CDR1 is SGHNT and CDR2 YENEEA. The CDR3 DNA is TGTGCCAGCAGCTTCTCCATCGGGACAGGGACAACTGAGCAGTTCTTC. Protein sequence: CASSFSIGTGTTEQFF.

The J gene is TRBJ2-3, the V gene TRBV10-1; TRBD2 might be the D (6 bases). The CDR3 is 21 residues long. V was cut by 3 bases and J by 7 bases, with 35 bases left in between. Germline CDR1 is WNHNN and CDR2 is SYGVQD (reference sequence). As DNA, the CDR3 is TGCGCCAGCAGTGATTCGGGAATCCCAGGATCGGCGGGATGGAGTCGACATACGCAGTATTTT. Residues: CASSDSGIPGSAGWSRHTQYF.

This rearrangement joins TRBV7-8 to TRBJ2-5; D ambiguous. Germline assignment: CDR1 SGHVS and CDR2 FQNEAQ. V gave up 2 bases and J gave up 0 bases, with 13 bases separating them. The CDR3 is made up of 16 amino acids. CDR3 sequence: CASSLRPKLYQETQYF. CDR3 coding DNA: TGTGCCAGCAGCTTACGCCCTAAATTGTACCAAGAGACCCAGTACTTC.

V usage is TRBV19 and J usage is TRBJ2-1; weak D call: TRBD2 (5 bases). Trimming pared 5 bases from V and 8 bases from J, leaving 19 bases between. Germline V gene lookup returns CDR1 LNHDA and CDR2 SQIVND (reference sequence). This CDR3 region has 15 residues. The DNA of the CDR3 is TGTGCCAGTAGTCGATTGGGAGAGGGTTTGGATGAGCAGTTCTTC. Its translation: CASSRLGEGLDEQFF.

CDR3 amino acids: CASSLGGDNEKLFF. The CDR3 bases are TGTGCCAGCAGCTTAGGGGGGGATAATGAAAAACTGTTTTTT. The chain is built from TRBV7-9 and TRBJ1-4, with D tentatively TRBD1 (5 bases). The CDR3 extends over 14 amino acids. Germline CDR1 and CDR2: SEHNR and FQNEAQ (reference sequence). The V end lost 1 base, the J end lost 4 bases, and 7 bases lay between the germline ends.

This chain joins TRBV2 and TRBJ2-4; 8 nucleotides match TRBD1. CDR3 length equals 16 residues. Germline V gene data show CDR1 as SNHLY and CDR2 as FYNNEI. J lost 0 bases, V lost 4 bases, and 5 bases had no gene match. CDR3 sequence (DNA): TGTGCCAGCAGTGGACAGGGGAGAGTAGCCAAAAACATTCAGTACTTC. It codes for CASSGQGRVAKNIQYF.

The rearrangement uses TRBV2 and TRBJ2-7; D gene unclear. CDR1 SNHLY and CDR2 FYNNEI come from the germline V gene. This CDR3 comprises 12 residues. Between the trimmed V and J ends, which lost 10 bases and 6 bases, there was a span of 16 bases. The CDR3 region is CAKRLPSSEQYF. The CDR3 coding sequence is TGTGCCAAACGACTTCCCTCGTCCGAGCAGTACTTC.

This chain connects TRBV4-1 to TRBJ2-6; a possible D gene is TRBD1 (6 bases). Per the germline V gene, CDR1 is MGHRA and CDR2 is YSYEKL. Trimming shortened V by 1 base and J by 1 base, and 11 bases separated the two germline ends. The CDR3 runs 17 residues. DNA for the CDR3: TGCGCCAGCAGCCAAGGGGGACACCTATCTGGGGCCAACGTCCTGACTTTC. This encodes CASSQGGHLSGANVLTF.

The rearrangement links TRBV7-2 to TRBJ2-1; D not certain. V shed 3 bases and J shed 4 bases, with 7 bases lying between them. Germline V gene data show CDR1 as SGHTA and CDR2 as FQGNSA. CDR3 length equals 13 residues. Here the CDR3 reads CASSFNRYNEQFF. CDR3 coding DNA: TGTGCCAGCAGCTTCAATCGGTACAATGAGCAGTTCTTC.

CDR3 sequence reads: CAWKGQFNYGYTF. DNA of the CDR3: TGTGCCTGGAAGGGACAGTTCAACTATGGCTACACCTTC. This chain connects TRBV30 to TRBJ1-2; 7 bases are a match to TRBD1. CDR3 length: 13 residues. The germline CDR1 and CDR2 sequences are GTSNPN and SVGIG (reference sequence). Unmatched junction bases numbered 4, after V lost 4 bases and J lost 2 bases.

The chain is built from TRBV7-9 and TRBJ1-5; D remains unclear. V lost 4 bases and J lost 7, with 8 bases in between. CDR1 is SEHNR and CDR2 is FQNEAQ in the germline V gene (reference sequence). The CDR3 consists of 12 residues. This chain's CDR3 is CASSSPEQPQHF. The CDR3 DNA sequence: TGTGCCAGCAGCTCCCCGGAGCAGCCCCAGCATTTT.

As DNA, the CDR3 is TGTGCCAGCAGCGTTGGACAGTCTGGGGCCAACGTCCTGACTTTC. Its protein is CASSVGQSGANVLTF. This rearrangement joins TRBV14 to TRBJ2-6; weak D call: TRBD1 (6 bases). This CDR3 spans 15 amino acids. Trimming cost V 5 bases and J 1 base, with 9 bases left between them. The germline V gene encodes CDR1 SGHDN and CDR2 FVKESK.

The chain joins TRBV11-2 to TRBJ1-4, with D unclear. The length of the CDR3 is 15 residues. CDR1 and CDR2 (germline): SGHAT, FQNNGV. V lost 2 bases and J lost 5, with 12 bases in between. Written as DNA, the CDR3 is TGTGCCAGCAGCTTAACCCAGACTCTGAATGAAAAACTGTTTTTT. Translation gives CASSLTQTLNEKLFF. Full variable domain (rest looked up from reference TRBV11-2 and TRBJ1-4): EAGVAQSPRYKIIEKRQSVAFWCNPISGHATLYWYQQILGQGPKLLIQFQNNGVVDDSQLPKDRFSAERLKGVDSTLKIQPAKLEDSAVYLCASSLTQTLNEKLFFGSGTQLSVL.

This clone was seen a few times. V usage is TRBV24-1 and J usage is TRBJ2-2, with 8 bases that match TRBD2. The germline V gene encodes CDR1 KGHDR and CDR2 SFDVKD. The CDR3 sequence is 17 residues long. J lost 2 bases, V lost 6 bases, and 10 bases had no gene match. The CDR3 loop reads CATSTSGRLRNTGELFF. The CDR3 DNA reads as TGTGCCACCAGTACTAGCGGTCGTCTCCGTAACACCGGGGAGCTGTTTTTT.

The chain uses TRBV10-2 and TRBJ1-1, with 11 bases that match TRBD1. This CDR3 contains 13 residues. CDR1 and CDR2 (germline): WSHSY, SAAADI. The ends lost 6 bases at V and 11 bases at J; junction bases unmatched: 8. CDR3 bases: TGCGCCAGCAGAGGGACAGGGGGAATGTGGGCTTTCTTT. Its translation is CASRGTGGMWAFF.

The chain joins TRBV3-1 (or the pseudogene TRBV3-2) to TRBJ2-1; 9 bases fit TRBD2. The CDR3 extends over 16 amino acids. J gave up 2 bases and V 5 bases, and 7 bases lay outside the gene matches. Per germline, CDR1 LGHDT and CDR2 YNNKEL (reference sequence). Written as DNA, the CDR3 is TGTGCCAGCAGCGTTGGGGCTAGCGGGGCCTACAATGAGCAGTTCTTC. It specifies CASSVGASGAYNEQFF.